Listed here are 14 T cell receptor beta chains from one sample, sequenced in a study of sequential checkpoint blockade in melanoma. Indicated treatment: randomized to nivolumab then ipilimumab (arm A) or the reverse (arm B). The assay was immunoSEQ multiplex PCR, and TCRdb's table has in-frame clones only and misses some. The repertoire holds about 5,100 clones, approximately 30% seen once, with around a fifth in the top ten. Sequenced material: tumor tissue (inferred from file names), taken from a patient given nivolumab and ipilimumab in sequence. All receptors derive from a human donor with melanoma.

The chain is built from TRBV5-1 and TRBJ2-3, with TRBD2 matching 8 bases. This CDR3 region has 14 residues. V gave up 3 bases and J gave up 5 bases; unmatched junction bases: 5. The germline V gene has CDR1 SGHRS and CDR2 YFSETQ. The chain's CDR3 is CASSSRGGGDTQYF. Written as DNA, the CDR3 is TGCGCCAGCAGCTCTCGGGGGGGCGGAGATACGCAGTATTTT.

This clone was counted only a few times. J is TRBJ2-7 and V is TRBV11-3; 8 bases map to TRBD2. This CDR3 is built from 15 residues. Germline-derived CDR1 and CDR2 are SGHNT and YENEEA. The trim removed 4 bases at V and 7 bases at J, leaving 12 bases unmatched. CDR3 nucleotides: TGTGCCAGCAGCTGGCCGGAAGCGGGAGTCCGGGAGCAGTACTTC. This encodes CASSWPEAGVREQYF.

This clone showed up many times. The gene calls are TRBV9 and TRBJ1-1; D possibly corresponds to TRBD1 (5 bases). Per the germline V gene, CDR1 is SGDLS and CDR2 is YYNGEE. This CDR3 has 12 amino acids. V gave up 6 bases and J gave up 5 bases, with 11 bases separating them. The CDR3 is CASITRETEAFF. The CDR3 DNA reads TGTGCCAGCATAACCAGGGAGACTGAAGCTTTCTTT.

This clone has a handful of counts. V usage is TRBV11-3 and J usage is TRBJ2-5; D may match TRBD1 or TRBD2 (6 bases each). The germline CDR1 and CDR2 sequences are SGHNT and YENEEA. This CDR3 comprises 14 residues. With 6 bases removed from V and 5 bases from J, the gap between germline ends came to 16 bases. CDR3 loop: CASSWTRGEETQYF. The CDR3 DNA sequence: TGTGCCAGCAGTTGGACAAGGGGGGAGGAGACCCAGTACTTC.

This clone was recorded a few times. The V and J genes are TRBV11-3 and TRBJ1-3, with D maybe TRBD1 (5 bases). The CDR3 extends over 16 amino acids. The V and J ends lost 3 bases and 3 bases respectively, with 15 bases between them. Germline CDR1 reads SGHNT; CDR2 reads YENEEA. The DNA for the CDR3 is TGTGCCAGCAGCTTGGGGGACCGGCGTAATGGAAACACCATATATTTT. The encoded protein is CASSLGDRRNGNTIYF. The full variable domain, completed using reference TRBV11-3 and TRBJ1-3, is EAGVVQSPRYKIIEKKQPVAFWCNPISGHNTLYWYLQNLGQGPELLIRYENEEAVDDSQLPKDRFSAERLKGVDSTLKIQPAELGDSAVYLCASSLGDRRNGNTIYFGEGSWLTVV.

This clone counts as large (0.1 to 1%). V and J are TRBV10-2 and TRBJ1-3; 7 bases align to TRBD1. This CDR3 has 17 residues. Looked up from germline, CDR1 is WSHSY and CDR2 is SAAADI. J was trimmed by 4 bases and V by 2 bases; bases with no gene match: 11. The CDR3 is CASSEPDRVYAGNTIYF. Written as DNA, the CDR3 is TGCGCCAGCAGTGAGCCTGACAGGGTGTATGCGGGAAACACCATATATTTT.

At least ten counts were recorded for this clone. The chain employs TRBV11-3 and TRBJ1-2, with 9 bases matching TRBD1. The CDR3 extends over 14 amino acids. Germline CDR1 is SGHNT and CDR2 is YENEEA. Trimming took 7 bases from V and 7 from J; bases not matched to a gene: 10. The CDR3 loop reads CASTTGDRASGYTF. The CDR3 DNA reads TGTGCCAGCACCACCGGGGACAGGGCCTCTGGCTACACCTTC.

This clone came up a few times. The CDR3 DNA reads TGTGCCAGCAAGCTAATCATGAACACTGAAGCTTTCTTT. Its protein product is CASKLIMNTEAFF. The chain combines TRBV28 with TRBJ1-1; D not certain. Germline-derived CDR1 and CDR2 are MDHEN and SYDVKM. CDR3 length equals 13 residues. The V end lost 7 bases, the J end lost 0 bases, and 9 bases lay between the germline ends.

The V call is TRBV19, the J call TRBJ2-7; D call uncertain. This CDR3 region has 13 residues. With 3 bases removed from V and 5 bases from J, the gap between germline ends came to 11 bases. CDR1 is LNHDA, CDR2 SQIVND, per germline (reference sequence). The CDR3 coding sequence is TGTGCCAGTAGTATCGTCCCGGCTGACGAGCAGTACTTC. Amino acid sequence: CASSIVPADEQYF.

J is TRBJ2-7 and V is TRBV11-3; D might be TRBD1 or TRBD2, each matching 5 bases. This CDR3 spans 15 amino acids. V was clipped by 5 bases and J by 0 bases, with 14 bases between them. Germline V gene data show CDR1 as SGHNT and CDR2 as YENEEA. The CDR3 here is CASSDGTESSYEQYF. The DNA for the CDR3 is TGTGCCAGCAGCGACGGGACGGAGAGCTCCTACGAGCAGTACTTC. The full variable domain, in which reference TRBV11-3 and TRBJ2-7 provide the parts outside the CDR3, is EAGVVQSPRYKIIEKKQPVAFWCNPISGHNTLYWYLQNLGQGPELLIRYENEEAVDDSQLPKDRFSAERLKGVDSTLKIQPAELGDSAVYLCASSDGTESSYEQYFGPGTRLTVT.

This rearrangement joins TRBV5-1 to TRBJ2-2; a possible D gene is TRBD1 (5 bases). This CDR3 has 15 residues. Trimming left V 0 bases short and J 6 bases short, with 12 bases between. Germline-derived CDR1 and CDR2 are SGHRS and YFSETQ. In DNA, the CDR3 is TGCGCCAGCAGCTTGGACCCCATGGGGCCCGGGGAGCTGTTTTTT. It yields the protein CASSLDPMGPGELFF.

The chain recombines TRBV4-1 with TRBJ2-6, with 7 bases fitting TRBD1. The CDR3 runs 20 residues. Trimming removed 3 bases from V and 0 bases from J; junction bases left unmatched: 14. The germline gives CDR1 MGHRA, CDR2 YSYEKL. In DNA, the CDR3 is TGCGCCAGCAGCCACCAACATTTAACTGAGGGGGCCTCTGGGGCCAACGTCCTGACTTTC. The encoded protein is CASSHQHLTEGASGANVLTF.

The chain is built from TRBV18 and TRBJ2-3; tentatively, D is TRBD1 (6 bases). The germline V gene encodes CDR1 KGHSH and CDR2 LQKENI. CDR3 length equals 16 residues. V was pared by 3 bases and J by 2 bases, with 15 bases between. As DNA, the CDR3 is TGTGCCAGCTCACCTCAATACGGACAGCTCACAGATACGCAGTATTTT. Protein: CASSPQYGQLTDTQYF.

The chain employs TRBV5-1 and TRBJ1-1; D is ambiguous. The CDR3 is made up of 14 amino acids. Trimming removed 1 base at V and 5 bases at J, with 12 bases between. Germline V gene sequence: CDR1 SGHRS, CDR2 YFSETQ. CDR3 bases: TGCGCCAGCAGCTTGCGGGTGATGGGAACTGAAGCTTTCTTT. Amino acids: CASSLRVMGTEAFF.